The entry below gives a single T cell receptor (beta chain) sequence along with its context. The source of the sample is a study of T-cell memory formation after mild COVID-19. The CDR3 runs 13 residues. V shed 2 bases and J shed 7 bases, with 11 bases lying between them. TCRdb redid the calling of the 5' RACE reads with MiXCR, one entry per CDR3 protein. The table has about 290,000 distinct CDR3 sequences, 15% seen once. Material for sequencing was PBMCs or a T cell subset sorted from them (not recorded which). This chain connects TRBV12-3 or TRBV12-4 to TRBJ1-2; D is undetermined. This sequence was found in a man between 18 and 35 years old who had mild COVID-19 (a few samples of this study predate the infection). Cell type and time point are not known. Here the CDR3 DNA reads TGTGCCAGCAGTTTATCCCGGATGGTTGGCTACACCTTC. It encodes CASSLSRMVGYTF.